This T cell receptor (beta chain) came from a study of identical twins. Study-level results: A cross-sectional statistical analysis, not follow-up of the same donors, supported the conclusions. Within cord blood, abundant beta clonotypes carried fewer insertions, but memory repertoires showed no such trend.

Template switching supplied a universal primer site; unique molecular identifiers were carried on the cDNA. One entry per CDR3 protein results from TCRdb running MiXCR on the 5' RACE reads. The profile shows over 200,000 distinct CDR3 sequences, approximately 9% of them singletons. V lost 3 bases and J lost 5, with 4 bases in between. The CDR3 contains 11 residues. Germline values: CDR1 LNHDA, CDR2 SQIVND (reference sequence). Note on this clonotype: Antigen specificity is unknown.

All donors were healthy Caucasians. The chain combines TRBV19 with TRBJ1-1; D uncertain. This TCR came from a woman between 18 and 29 years old in good health. Input material: memory (CD45RO+) T cells sorted from blood. The CDR3 DNA reads as TGTGCCAGTAGTATTGGGACTGAAGCTTTCTTT. Translation gives CASSIGTEAFF.